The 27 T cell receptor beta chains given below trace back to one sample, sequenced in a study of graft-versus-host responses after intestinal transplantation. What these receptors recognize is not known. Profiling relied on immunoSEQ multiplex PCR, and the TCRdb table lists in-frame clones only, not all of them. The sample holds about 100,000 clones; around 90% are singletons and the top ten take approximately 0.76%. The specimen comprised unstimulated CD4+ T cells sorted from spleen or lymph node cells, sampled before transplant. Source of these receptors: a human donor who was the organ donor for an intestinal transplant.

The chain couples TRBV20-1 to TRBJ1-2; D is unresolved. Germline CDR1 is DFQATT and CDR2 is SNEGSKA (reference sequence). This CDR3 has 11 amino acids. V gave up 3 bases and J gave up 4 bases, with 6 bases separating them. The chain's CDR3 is CSARAGYGYTF. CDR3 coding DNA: TGCAGTGCTAGGGCTGGCTATGGCTACACCTTC.

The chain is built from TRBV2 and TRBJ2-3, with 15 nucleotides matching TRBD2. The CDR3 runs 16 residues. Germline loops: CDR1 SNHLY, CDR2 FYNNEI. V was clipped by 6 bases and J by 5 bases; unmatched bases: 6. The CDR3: CASSRTSGRARDTQYF. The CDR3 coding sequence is TGTGCCAGCAGCCGGACTAGCGGGAGGGCCCGAGATACGCAGTATTTT.

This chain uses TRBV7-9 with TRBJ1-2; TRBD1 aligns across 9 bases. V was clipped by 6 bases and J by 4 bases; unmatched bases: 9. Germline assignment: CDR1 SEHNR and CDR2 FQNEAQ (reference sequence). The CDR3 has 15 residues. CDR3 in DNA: TGTGCCAGCAGACTAGGACAGGGGTCATTCTATGGCTACACCTTC. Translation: CASRLGQGSFYGYTF.

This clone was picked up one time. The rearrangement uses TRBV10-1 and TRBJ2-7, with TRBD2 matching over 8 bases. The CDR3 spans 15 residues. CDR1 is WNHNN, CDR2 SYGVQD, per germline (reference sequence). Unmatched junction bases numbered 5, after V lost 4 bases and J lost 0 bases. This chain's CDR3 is CASSGLAGGSYEQYF. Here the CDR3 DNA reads TGCGCCAGCAGTGGACTGGCGGGGGGCTCCTACGAGCAGTACTTC.

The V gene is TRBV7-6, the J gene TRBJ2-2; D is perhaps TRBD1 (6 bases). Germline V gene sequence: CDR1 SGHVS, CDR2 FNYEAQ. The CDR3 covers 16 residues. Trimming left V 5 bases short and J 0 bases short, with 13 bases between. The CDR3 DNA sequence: TGTGCCAGCAGCCGATACAGGGTCCCGAACACCGGGGAGCTGTTTTTT. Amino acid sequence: CASSRYRVPNTGELFF.

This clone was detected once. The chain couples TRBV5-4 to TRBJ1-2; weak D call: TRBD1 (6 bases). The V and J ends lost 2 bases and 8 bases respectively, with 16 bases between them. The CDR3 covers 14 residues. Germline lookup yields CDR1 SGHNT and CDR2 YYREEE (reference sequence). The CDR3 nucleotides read TGTGCCAGCAGCTTAACGGACAGATCTTCCGGCTACACCTTC. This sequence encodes CASSLTDRSSGYTF. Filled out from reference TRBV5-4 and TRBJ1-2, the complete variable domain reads ETGVTQSPTHLIKTRGQQVTLRCSSQSGHNTVSWYQQALGQGPQFIFQYYREEENGRGNFPPRFSGLQFPNYSSELNVNALELDDSALYLCASSLTDRSSGYTFGSGTRLTVV.

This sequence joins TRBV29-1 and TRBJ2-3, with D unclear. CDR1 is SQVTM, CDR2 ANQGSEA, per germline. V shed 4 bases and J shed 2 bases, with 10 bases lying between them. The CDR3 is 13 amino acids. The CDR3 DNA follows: TGCAGCGTTGGTCGCATCCTCACAGATACGCAGTATTTT. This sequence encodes CSVGRILTDTQYF.

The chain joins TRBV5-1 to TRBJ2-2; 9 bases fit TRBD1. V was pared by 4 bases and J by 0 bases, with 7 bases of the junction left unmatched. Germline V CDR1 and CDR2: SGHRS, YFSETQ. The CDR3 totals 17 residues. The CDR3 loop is CASSRTGGPPNTGELFF. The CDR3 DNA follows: TGCGCCAGCAGCCGCACAGGGGGCCCCCCGAACACCGGGGAGCTGTTTTTT.

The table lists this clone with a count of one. CDR3 sequence: CASSPLPLNTGELFF. In nucleotides, the CDR3 is TGTGCCAGCAGCCCACTGCCCCTGAACACCGGGGAGCTGTTTTTT. V is TRBV7-2 and J is TRBJ2-2; D gene ambiguous. CDR1 SGHTA and CDR2 FQGNSA come from the germline V gene. Trimming shortened V by 5 bases and J by 1 base, and 11 bases separated the two germline ends. The CDR3 consists of 15 residues. The complete variable domain, with remaining parts taken from reference TRBV7-2 and TRBJ2-2, reads GAGVSQSPSNKVTEKGKDVELRCDPISGHTALYWYRQSLGQGLEFLIYFQGNSAPDKSGLPSDRFSAERTGGSVSTLTIQRTQQEDSAVYLCASSPLPLNTGELFFGEGSRLTVL.

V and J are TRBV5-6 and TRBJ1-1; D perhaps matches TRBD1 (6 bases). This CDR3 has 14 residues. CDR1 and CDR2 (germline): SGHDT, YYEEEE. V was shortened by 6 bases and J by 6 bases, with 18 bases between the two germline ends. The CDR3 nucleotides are TGTGCCAGCACCGTGCTCCAGGGGAGGGCTGAAGCTTTCTTT. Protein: CASTVLQGRAEAFF.

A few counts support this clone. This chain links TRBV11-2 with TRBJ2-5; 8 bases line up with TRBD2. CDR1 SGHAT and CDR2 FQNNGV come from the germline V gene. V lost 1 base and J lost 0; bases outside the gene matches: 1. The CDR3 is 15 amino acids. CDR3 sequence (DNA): TGTGCCAGCAGCTTAGCGGGGGGGTACCAAGAGACCCAGTACTTC. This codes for CASSLAGGYQETQYF.

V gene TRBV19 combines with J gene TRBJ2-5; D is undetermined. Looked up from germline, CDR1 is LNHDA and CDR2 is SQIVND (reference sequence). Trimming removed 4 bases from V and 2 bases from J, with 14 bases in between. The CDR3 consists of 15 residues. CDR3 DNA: TGTGCCAGTAGTACGAGTAGGGCGGTTCAAGAGACCCAGTACTTC. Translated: CASSTSRAVQETQYF.

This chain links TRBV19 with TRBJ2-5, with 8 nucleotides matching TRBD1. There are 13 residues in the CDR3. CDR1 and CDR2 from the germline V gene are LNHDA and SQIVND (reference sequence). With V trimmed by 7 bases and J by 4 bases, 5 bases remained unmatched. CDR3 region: CASTGQGRETQYF. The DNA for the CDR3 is TGTGCCAGTACCGGACAGGGCCGAGAGACCCAGTACTTC. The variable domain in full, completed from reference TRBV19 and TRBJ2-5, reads DGGITQSPKYLFRKEGQNVTLSCEQNLNHDAMYWYRQDPGQGLRLIYYSQIVNDFQKGDIAEGYSVSREKKESFPLTVTSAQKNPTAFYLCASTGQGRETQYFGPGTRLLVL.

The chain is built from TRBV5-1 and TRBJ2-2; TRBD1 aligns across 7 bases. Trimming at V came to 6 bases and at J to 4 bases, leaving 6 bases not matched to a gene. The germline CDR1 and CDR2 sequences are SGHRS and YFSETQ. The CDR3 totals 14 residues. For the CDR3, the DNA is TGCGCCAGCACTGGACAGGACGGCACCGGGGAGCTGTTTTTT. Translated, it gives CASTGQDGTGELFF.

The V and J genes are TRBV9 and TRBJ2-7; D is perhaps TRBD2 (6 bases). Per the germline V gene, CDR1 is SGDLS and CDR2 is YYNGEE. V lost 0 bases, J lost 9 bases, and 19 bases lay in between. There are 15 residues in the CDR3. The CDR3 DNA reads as TGTGCCAGCAGCGTAGCTGGGACGGGGGAATCGGGGCAGTACTTC. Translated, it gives CASSVAGTGESGQYF. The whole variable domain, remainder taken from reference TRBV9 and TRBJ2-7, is DSGVTQTPKHLITATGQRVTLRCSPRSGDLSVYWYQQSLDQGLQFLIQYYNGEERAKGNILERFSAQQFPDLHSELNLSSLELGDSALYFCASSVAGTGESGQYFGPGTRLTVT.

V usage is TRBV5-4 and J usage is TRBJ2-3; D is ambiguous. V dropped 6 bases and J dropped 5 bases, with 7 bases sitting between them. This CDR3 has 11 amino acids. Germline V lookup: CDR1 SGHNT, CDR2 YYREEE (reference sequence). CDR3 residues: CASTWGDTQYF. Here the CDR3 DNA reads TGTGCCAGCACCTGGGGAGATACGCAGTATTTT.

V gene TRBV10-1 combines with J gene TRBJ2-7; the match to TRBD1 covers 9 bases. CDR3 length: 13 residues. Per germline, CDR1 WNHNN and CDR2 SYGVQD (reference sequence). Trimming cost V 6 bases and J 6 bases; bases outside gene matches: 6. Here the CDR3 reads CASSRGQGGEQYF. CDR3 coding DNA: TGCGCCAGCAGCCGGGGACAGGGCGGCGAGCAGTACTTC.

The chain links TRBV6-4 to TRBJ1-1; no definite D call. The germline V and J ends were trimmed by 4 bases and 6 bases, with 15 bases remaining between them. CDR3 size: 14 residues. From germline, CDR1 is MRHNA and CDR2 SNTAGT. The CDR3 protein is CASSVSPGHAEAFF. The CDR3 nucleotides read TGTGCCAGCAGTGTAAGCCCTGGGCACGCTGAAGCTTTCTTT.

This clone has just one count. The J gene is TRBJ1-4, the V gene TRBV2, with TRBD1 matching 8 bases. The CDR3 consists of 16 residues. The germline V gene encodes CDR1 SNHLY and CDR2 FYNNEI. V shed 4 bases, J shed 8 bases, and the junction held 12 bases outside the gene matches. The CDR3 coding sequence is TGTGCCAGCAGTGGATCAGGGGGCCGCATAGGGGAAAAACTGTTTTTT. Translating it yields CASSGSGGRIGEKLFF.

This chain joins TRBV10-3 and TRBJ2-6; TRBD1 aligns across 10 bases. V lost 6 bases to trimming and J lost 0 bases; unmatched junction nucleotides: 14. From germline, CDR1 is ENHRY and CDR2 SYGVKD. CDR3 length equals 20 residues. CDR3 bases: TGTGCCATCAGCATTGGGGTCGGGACAGGGGCGATCTCTGGGGCCAACGTCCTGACTTTC. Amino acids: CAISIGVGTGAISGANVLTF.

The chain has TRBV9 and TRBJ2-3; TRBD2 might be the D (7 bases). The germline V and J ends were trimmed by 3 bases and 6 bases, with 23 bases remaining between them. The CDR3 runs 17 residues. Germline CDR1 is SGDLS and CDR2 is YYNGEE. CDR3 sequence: CASSASPVWGGVDTQYF. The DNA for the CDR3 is TGTGCCAGCAGCGCCTCCCCCGTGTGGGGGGGCGTCGATACGCAGTATTTT.

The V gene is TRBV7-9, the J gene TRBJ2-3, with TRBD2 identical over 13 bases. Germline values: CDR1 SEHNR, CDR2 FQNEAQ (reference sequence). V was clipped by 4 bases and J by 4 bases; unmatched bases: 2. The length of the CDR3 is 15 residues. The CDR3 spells CASSYGTSGADTQYF. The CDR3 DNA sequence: TGTGCCAGCAGCTATGGGACTAGCGGGGCAGATACGCAGTATTTT.

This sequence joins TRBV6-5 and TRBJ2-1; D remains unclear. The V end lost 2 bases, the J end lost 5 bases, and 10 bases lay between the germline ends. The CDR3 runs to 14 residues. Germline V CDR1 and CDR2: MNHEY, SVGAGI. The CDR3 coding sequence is TGTGCCAGCAGTTACGGCGGTGTCCACAATGAGCAGTTCTTC. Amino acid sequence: CASSYGGVHNEQFF.

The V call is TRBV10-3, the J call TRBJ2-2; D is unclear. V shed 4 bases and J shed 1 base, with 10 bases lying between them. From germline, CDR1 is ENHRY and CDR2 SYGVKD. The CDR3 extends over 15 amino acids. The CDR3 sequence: CAISGVRWNTGELFF. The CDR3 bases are TGTGCCATCAGTGGCGTCAGGTGGAACACCGGGGAGCTGTTTTTT.

The CDR3 DNA sequence: TGTGCCAGCAGGAGGACAGCGTTTAATGAAAAACTGTTTTTT. Amino acid sequence: CASRRTAFNEKLFF. The chain employs TRBV6-1 and TRBJ1-4; TRBD1 might be the D (6 bases). CDR3 length: 14 residues. The ends were cut back, 6 bases at V and 4 bases at J, with 12 bases in the middle. Germline CDR1 MNHNS, CDR2 SASEGT.

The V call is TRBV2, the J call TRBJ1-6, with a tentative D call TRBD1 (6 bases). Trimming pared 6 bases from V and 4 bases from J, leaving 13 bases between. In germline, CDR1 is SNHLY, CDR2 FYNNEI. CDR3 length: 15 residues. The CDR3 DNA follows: TGTGCCAGCAGAGACCGACAGGAGTATAATTCACCCCTCCACTTT. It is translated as CASRDRQEYNSPLHF. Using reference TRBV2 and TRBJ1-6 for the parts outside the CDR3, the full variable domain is EPEVTQTPSHQVTQMGQEVILRCVPISNHLYFYWYRQILGQKVEFLVSFYNNEISEKSEIFDDQFSVERPDGSNFTLKIRSTKLEDSAMYFCASRDRQEYNSPLHFGNGTRLTVT.

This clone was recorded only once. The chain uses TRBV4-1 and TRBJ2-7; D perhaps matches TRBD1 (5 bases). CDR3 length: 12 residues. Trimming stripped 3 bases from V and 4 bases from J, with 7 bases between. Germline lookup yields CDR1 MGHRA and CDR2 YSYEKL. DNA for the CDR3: TGCGCCAGCAGCCATCAGGGTTACGAGCAGTACTTC. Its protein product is CASSHQGYEQYF.